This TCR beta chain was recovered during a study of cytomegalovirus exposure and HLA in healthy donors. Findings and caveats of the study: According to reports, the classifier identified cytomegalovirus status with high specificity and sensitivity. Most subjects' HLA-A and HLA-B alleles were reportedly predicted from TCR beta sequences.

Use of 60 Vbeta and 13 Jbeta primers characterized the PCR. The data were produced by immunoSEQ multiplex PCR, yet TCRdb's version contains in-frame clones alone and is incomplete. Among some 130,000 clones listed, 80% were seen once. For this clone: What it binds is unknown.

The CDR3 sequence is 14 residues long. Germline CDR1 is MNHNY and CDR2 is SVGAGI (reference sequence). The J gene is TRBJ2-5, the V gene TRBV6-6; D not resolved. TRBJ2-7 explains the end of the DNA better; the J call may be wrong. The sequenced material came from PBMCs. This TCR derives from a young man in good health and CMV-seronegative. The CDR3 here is CASSSRRGAYEQYF. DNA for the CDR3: TGTGCCAGCAGTTCCCGTCGCGGAGCCTACGAGCAGTACTTC.